This T cell receptor (beta chain) was recovered during a study of T cells after yellow fever vaccination. The TCR cDNA carried a universal primer site and UMIs from 5'RACE template switching. TCRdb ran MiXCR on the 5' RACE reads and lists one entry per CDR3 protein. This sample yields about 330,000 distinct CDR3 sequences, of which over 3.5% are seen a single time; around 25% belongs to the top ten. In regard to this clonotype: Its target is unknown.

The V end was cut by 2 bases, the J end by 9 bases, with 5 bases between. Germline values: CDR1 SGHAT, CDR2 FQNNGV. The CDR3 is 11 residues long. Study findings and constraints: Subsequent to the booster, the majority of primary-vaccination clones reappeared (96% CD4, 85% to 90% CD8).

This receptor was identified in a man between 18 and 35 years old who received the YFV17D yellow fever vaccine. The rearrangement joins TRBV11-2 to TRBJ2-1; D is undetermined. The material was PBMCs, obtained 5 days after the yellow fever booster vaccination. The CDR3 region is CASSLLVEQFF. For the CDR3, the DNA is TGTGCCAGCAGCTTACTAGTTGAGCAGTTCTTC.